The 7 T cell receptor beta chains listed next were all sequenced from one sample in a study of OX40 agonist ivuxolimab in advanced cancers. Clones were sequenced by immunoSEQ multiplex PCR, and TCRdb holds only the in-frame ones, with some missing. The sample consists of roughly 69,000 clones, roughly nine tenths of them appearing once. This material consisted of CD4+ or CD8+ T cells sorted from blood, taken in a trial of the OX40 agonist ivuxolimab. These receptors were collected from an adult with an advanced solid tumor such as melanoma, head and neck, liver or kidney cancer.

The gene calls are TRBV5-1 and TRBJ2-1; TRBD1 matches 7 bases. CDR3 length: 14 amino acids. With 4 bases clipped from V and 6 bases from J, the junction kept 7 bases outside the gene matches. Germline loops: CDR1 SGHRS, CDR2 YFSETQ. The CDR3 nucleotides read TGCGCCAGCAGCACGGGACAGTTTCCCAATGAGCAGTTCTTC. This gives the protein CASSTGQFPNEQFF.

This clone was counted only a few times. The chain uses TRBV7-9 and TRBJ2-1, with 7 bases identical to TRBD2. There are 17 residues in the CDR3. V lost 3 bases to trimming and J lost 4 bases; unmatched junction nucleotides: 12. Germline CDR1 is SEHNR and CDR2 is FQNEAQ (reference sequence). The CDR3 reads CASSFKSSGFGYNEQFF. In DNA, the CDR3 is TGTGCCAGCAGCTTTAAGTCTAGCGGTTTTGGTTACAATGAGCAGTTCTTC.

The gene calls are TRBV7-2 and TRBJ1-5; tentative D call: TRBD1 (6 bases). Germline V gene sequence: CDR1 SGHTA, CDR2 FQGNSA. With 3 bases removed from V and 3 bases from J, the gap between germline ends came to 21 bases. The CDR3 extends over 18 amino acids. The CDR3 nucleotides read TGTGCCAGCAGCTTGCACCCGGTCGAACAGGGCTACAATCAGCCCCAGCATTTT. Its protein product is CASSLHPVEQGYNQPQHF. Complete variable domain (other parts from reference TRBV7-2 and TRBJ1-5): GAGVSQSPSNKVTEKGKDVELRCDPISGHTALYWYRQSLGQGLEFLIYFQGNSAPDKSGLPSDRFSAERTGGSVSTLTIQRTQQEDSAVYLCASSLHPVEQGYNQPQHFGDGTRLSIL.

The rearrangement links TRBV27 to TRBJ2-3; 10 positions match TRBD2. This CDR3 contains 18 residues. The junction had 17 bases not matched to a gene; V was cut back by 8 bases and J by 3 bases. Per the germline V gene, CDR1 is MNHEY and CDR2 is SMNVEV (reference sequence). This chain's CDR3 is CASGSRGGLAGVTDTQYF. CDR3 coding DNA: TGTGCCAGCGGATCACGAGGGGGGCTAGCGGGAGTTACAGATACGCAGTATTTT.

The chain combines TRBV19 with TRBJ2-1; D is ambiguous. V was pared by 7 bases and J by 0 bases, with 13 bases between. The CDR3 length is 15 residues. Germline values: CDR1 LNHDA, CDR2 SQIVND (reference sequence). CDR3 in DNA: TGTGCCAGTAAACGACGGTCTTCCTCCTACAATGAGCAGTTCTTC. Translation gives CASKRRSSSYNEQFF.

Here the CDR3 DNA reads TGTGCCAGCAGTTTGGGGCGACAGGGGGCAGATACGCAGTATTTT. Residues: CASSLGRQGADTQYF. The chain joins TRBV27 to TRBJ2-3, with TRBD1 matching over 9 bases. This CDR3 has 15 amino acids. V lost 3 bases and J lost 4; bases outside the gene matches: 5. The germline gives CDR1 MNHEY, CDR2 SMNVEV (reference sequence).

V gene TRBV13 combines with J gene TRBJ2-3; D gene ambiguous. V gave up 2 bases and J gave up 2 bases, with 11 bases separating them. The germline CDR1 and CDR2 sequences are PRHDT and FYEKMQ (reference sequence). The CDR3 extends over 15 amino acids. As DNA, the CDR3 is TGTGCCAGCAGCTTAATTGGCGCTTCCACAGATACGCAGTATTTT. Residues: CASSLIGASTDTQYF. Full variable domain (outside the CDR3, taken from reference TRBV13 and TRBJ2-3): AAGVIQSPRHLIKEKRETATLKCYPIPRHDTVYWYQQGPGQDPQFLISFYEKMQSDKGSIPDRFSAQQFSDYHSELNMSSLELGDSALYFCASSLIGASTDTQYFGPGTRLTVL.